This T cell receptor (beta chain) was obtained from a study of Tregs in tolerant kidney transplant recipients. Study results and limitations: Biological reproducibility was not directly addressed, but technical replication error appeared minimal.

Germline V lookup: CDR1 SGHNT, CDR2 YENEEA. This CDR3 contains 14 residues. Trimming stripped 3 bases from V and 5 bases from J, with 13 bases between. Repertoires were generated with immunoSEQ multiplex PCR, while TCRdb's copy carries only in-frame clones and drops some. The table lists fewer than 80,000 clones, less than 98% of them singletons. Note on this clone: Antigen unknown.

Unstimulated regulatory T cells (CD4+CD25+CD127-), CD4+CD25- non-regulatory cells, CD4 and CD8 cells were FACS-sorted from thawed PBMCs. Thawed PBMCs were rested overnight at 37°C with 150 to 200 IU/ml IL-2 before regulatory T cell sorting. This TCR derives from a human donor who received a combined kidney and bone marrow transplant. Material: Tregs from blood, obtained before the transplant. This chain joins TRBV11-3 and TRBJ2-5, with D maybe TRBD1 (7 bases). The CDR3 bases are TGTGCCAGCAGCTTCCCTGGAGGGGGCGAGACCCAGTACTTC. This translates into CASSFPGGGETQYF. The full variable domain, its missing parts supplied by reference TRBV11-3 and TRBJ2-5, is EAGVVQSPRYKIIEKKQPVAFWCNPISGHNTLYWYLQNLGQGPELLIRYENEEAVDDSQLPKDRFSAERLKGVDSTLKIQPAELGDSAVYLCASSFPGGGETQYFGPGTRLLVL.